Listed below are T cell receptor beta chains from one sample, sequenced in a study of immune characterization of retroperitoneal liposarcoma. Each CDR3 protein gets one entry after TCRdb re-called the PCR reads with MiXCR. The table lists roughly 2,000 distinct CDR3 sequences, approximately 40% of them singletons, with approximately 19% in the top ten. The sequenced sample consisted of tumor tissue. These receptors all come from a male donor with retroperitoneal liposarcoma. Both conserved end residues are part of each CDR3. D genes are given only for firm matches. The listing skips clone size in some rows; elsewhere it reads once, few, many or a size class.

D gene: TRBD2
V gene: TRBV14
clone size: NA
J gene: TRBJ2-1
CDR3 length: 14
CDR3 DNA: TGTGCCAGCAGCCGGACTAGCGGGAGGGATGAGCAGTTCTTC
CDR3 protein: CASSRTSGRDEQFF

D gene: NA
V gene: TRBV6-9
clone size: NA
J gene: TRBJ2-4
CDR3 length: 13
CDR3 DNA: TGTGCCAGCAGGATGGGAGCCAAAAACATTCAGTACTTC
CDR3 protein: CASRMGAKNIQYF

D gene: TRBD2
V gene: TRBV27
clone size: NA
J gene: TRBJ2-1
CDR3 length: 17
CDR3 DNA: TGTGCCAGCAGTCCTCAAACCTGGACTAGCGGTTACAATGAGCAGTTCTTC
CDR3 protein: CASSPQTWTSGYNEQFF

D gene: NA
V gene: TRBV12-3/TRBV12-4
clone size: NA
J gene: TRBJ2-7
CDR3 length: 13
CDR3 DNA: TGTGCCAGCAGGACGGTCAACTCCTACGAGCAGTACTTC
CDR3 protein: CASRTVNSYEQYF

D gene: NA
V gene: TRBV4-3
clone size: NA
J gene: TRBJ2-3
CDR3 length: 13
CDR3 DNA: TGCGCCAGCAGCCGAGACAGCTCAGATACGCAGTATTTT
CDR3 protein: CASSRDSSDTQYF

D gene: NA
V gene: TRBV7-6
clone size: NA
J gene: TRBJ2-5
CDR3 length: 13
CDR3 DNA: TGTGCCAGCAGGCCAGACAGAGAAGAGACCCAGTACTTC
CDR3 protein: CASRPDREETQYF

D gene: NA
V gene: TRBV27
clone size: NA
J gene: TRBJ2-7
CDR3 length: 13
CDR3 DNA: TGTGCCAGCAGTTTATCGATCCCCGGCAAGCAGTACTTC
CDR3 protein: CASSLSIPGKQYF

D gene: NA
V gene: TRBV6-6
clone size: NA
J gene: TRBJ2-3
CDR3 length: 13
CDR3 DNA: TGTGCCAGCAGTATTGACAGGACAGATACGCAGTATTTT
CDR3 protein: CASSIDRTDTQYF

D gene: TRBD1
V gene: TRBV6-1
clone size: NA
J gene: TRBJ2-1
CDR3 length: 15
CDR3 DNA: TGTGCCAGCAGTGAAGCCGAACAGGGGAACAATGAGCAGTTCTTC
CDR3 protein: CASSEAEQGNNEQFF

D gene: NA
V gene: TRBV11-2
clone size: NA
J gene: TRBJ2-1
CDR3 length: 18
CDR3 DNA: TGTGCCAGCAGCAAAATGAGAGCCGGGACTTCGAGCTCCTACGAGCAGTTCTTC
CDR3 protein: CASSKMRAGTSSSYEQFF

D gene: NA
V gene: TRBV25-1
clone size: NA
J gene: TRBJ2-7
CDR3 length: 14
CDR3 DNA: TGTGCCAGCAGTAAGGGGGAGGGCTACAATGAGCAGTACTTC
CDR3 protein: CASSKGEGYNEQYF

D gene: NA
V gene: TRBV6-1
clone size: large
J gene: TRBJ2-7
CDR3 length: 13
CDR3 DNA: TGTGCCAGCAGTTGGGCCGTTAACAATGAGCAGTACTTC
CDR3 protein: CASSWAVNNEQYF

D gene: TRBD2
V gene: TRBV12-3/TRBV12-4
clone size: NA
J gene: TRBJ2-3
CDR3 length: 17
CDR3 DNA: TGTGCCAGCAGCCAATTTAGGGGTAGCGGGGGCACAGATACGCAGTATTTT
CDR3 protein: CASSQFRGSGGTDTQYF

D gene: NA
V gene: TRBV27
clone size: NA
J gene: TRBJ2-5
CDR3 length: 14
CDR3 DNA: TGTGCCAGCAGTTTCAGGACTCGGGGGGAGACCCAGTACTTC
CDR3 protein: CASSFRTRGETQYF

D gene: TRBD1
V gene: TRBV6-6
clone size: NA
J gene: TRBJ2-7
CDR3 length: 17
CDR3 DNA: TGTGCCAGCAGTTACATGAAAGATACCGGGACAGCTTTCGAGCAGTACTTC
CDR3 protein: CASSYMKDTGTAFEQYF

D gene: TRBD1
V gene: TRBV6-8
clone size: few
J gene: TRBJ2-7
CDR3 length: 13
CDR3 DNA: TGTGCCAGCAGTTCCATGACAGGGGGCGAGCAGTACTTC
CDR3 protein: CASSSMTGGEQYF

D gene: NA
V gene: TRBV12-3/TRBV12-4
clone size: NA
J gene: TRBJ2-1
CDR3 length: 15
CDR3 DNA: TGTGCCAGCAGTCTAGGGGTCAGCCACGACAATGAGCAGTTCTTC
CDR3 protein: CASSLGVSHDNEQFF

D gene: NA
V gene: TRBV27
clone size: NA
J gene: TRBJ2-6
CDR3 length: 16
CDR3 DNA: TGTGCCAGCAGTGGGTCGGGCGTCTCTGGGGCCAACGTCCTGACTTTC
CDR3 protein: CASSGSGVSGANVLTF

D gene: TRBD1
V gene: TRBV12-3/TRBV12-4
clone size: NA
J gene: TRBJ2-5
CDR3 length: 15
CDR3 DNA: TGTGCCAGCAGCAACCCCACCACAGGGGAGGAGACCCAGTACTTC
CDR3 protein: CASSNPTTGEETQYF

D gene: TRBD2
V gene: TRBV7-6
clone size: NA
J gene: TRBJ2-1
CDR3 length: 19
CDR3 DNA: TGTGCCAGCAGCCCCGGACTAGCGGGAGGGTCCCGCTCCTACAATGAGCAGTTCTTC
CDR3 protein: CASSPGLAGGSRSYNEQFF

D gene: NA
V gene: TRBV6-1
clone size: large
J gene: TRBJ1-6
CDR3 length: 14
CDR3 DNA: TGTGCCAGTAACCTGTGGGGAGATAATTCACCCCTCCACTTT
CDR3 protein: CASNLWGDNSPLHF

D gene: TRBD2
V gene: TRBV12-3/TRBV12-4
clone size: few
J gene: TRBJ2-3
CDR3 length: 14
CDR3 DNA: TGTGCCAGCAGAGACGGGACTAGTACAGATACGCAGTATTTT
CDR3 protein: CASRDGTSTDTQYF

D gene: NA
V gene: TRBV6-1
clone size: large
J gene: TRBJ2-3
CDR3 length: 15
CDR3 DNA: TGTGCCAGCAGTGAAGCAGGGACAAGCACAGATACGCAGTATTTT
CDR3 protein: CASSEAGTSTDTQYF

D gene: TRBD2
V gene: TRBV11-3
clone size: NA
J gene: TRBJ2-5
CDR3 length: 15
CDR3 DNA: TGTGCCAGCAGCCCTGGGACTAGCGATCAAGAGACCCAGTACTTC
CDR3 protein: CASSPGTSDQETQYF

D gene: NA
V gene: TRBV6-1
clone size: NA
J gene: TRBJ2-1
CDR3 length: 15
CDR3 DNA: TGTGCCAGCAGTGAAGGGATGTCCTTCTACAATGAGCAGTTCTTC
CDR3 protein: CASSEGMSFYNEQFF

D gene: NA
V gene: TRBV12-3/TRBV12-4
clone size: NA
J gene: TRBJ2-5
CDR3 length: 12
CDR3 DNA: TGTGCCAGCAGTAGGGGGATAGAGACCCAGTACTTC
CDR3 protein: CASSRGIETQYF